This T cell receptor beta chain was recorded in a study of CXCR3-negative and CXCR3-positive naive CD8 T cells. In the study overall: Some 150 million TRB reads in total, about 1.5 +/- 0.3 million per library. Points from the study as a whole: Similar TRBV-TRBJ usage characterized naive CXCR3-negative and CXCR3-positive cells; memory cells differed. Naive subsets were similarly diverse, while memory CD8+ repertoires were much less diverse. CXCR3-positive naive cells had TRB CDR3s that were more hydrophobic than CXCR3-negative naive cells had. TRB CDR3 properties indicated TCR strength, while surface CD5 was similar across naive subsets.

Libraries were UMI-labeled 5' RACE TRB cDNA. TCRdb reanalyzed the 5' RACE reads, giving one entry per CDR3 protein sequence and no DNA. This sample contains roughly 93,000 distinct CDR3 sequences. On this clonotype: The antigen remains undetermined.

The germline V gene encodes CDR1 MNHEY and CDR2 SVGEGT. This CDR3 has 15 amino acids. This TCR was sampled from a human donor in good health. Some clones in this sample may be carry-over from other donors' samples. The V and J genes are TRBV6-2 or TRBV6-3 and TRBJ2-1; TCRdb's D gene call, TRBD1, goes unchecked for lack of DNA. The sample taken for sequencing was naive CXCR3+ CD8+ T cells from blood. Subset reported: CD45RO-CCR7+CD27+CD95- naive CD8+ T cells expressing CXCR3 (TNR3+). CDR3 sequence: CASSYTAPPYNEQFF.